This T cell receptor beta chain was profiled in a study of T cell responses to AZD1222 COVID-19 vaccine. V was pared by 4 bases and J by 0 bases, with 19 bases between. This CDR3 is 17 amino acids long. Per the germline V gene, CDR1 is SGHRS and CDR2 is YFSETQ. Profiled with immunoSEQ multiplex PCR; TCRdb holds only in-frame clones, not every one. This sample yields approximately 84,000 clones, of which around 89% are seen a single time; approximately 30% belongs to the top ten. This sequence was found in an adult in good health. J is TRBJ1-1 and V is TRBV5-1, with D uncertain. This specimen consisted of peripheral blood, obtained on day 0 of AZD1222 vaccination. The CDR3 DNA sequence: TGCGCCAGCAGCGCGAGTCCGGGAATTGTCATGAACACTGAAGCTTTCTTT. Protein: CASSASPGIVMNTEAFF.